This T cell receptor beta chain was identified in a study of memory CD8 T cells in hepatitis C reinfection. Background on the study: After reinfection, two primary-infection resolvers became chronically infected.

CDR3 length: 15 amino acids. Germline CDR1 and CDR2: MGHRA and YSYEKL. V lost 0 bases to trimming and J lost 5 bases; unmatched junction nucleotides: 5. The time point was: peak reinfection, 3 to 8 weeks after reinfection detection. Sorted cells were sequenced directly ex vivo without any in vitro expansion. People who inject drugs from Montreal's HEPCO study were the donors. Profiled with immunoSEQ multiplex PCR; TCRdb holds only in-frame clones, not every one. This table holds 40,000 to 45,000 clones, roughly 90% found once. The chain employs TRBV4-1 and TRBJ2-3; the match to TRBD2 covers 7 bases. The sequence derives from a man aged 18 to 29 with hepatitis C virus infection. Sequencing was performed on naive CD8+ T cells sorted from blood. Here the CDR3 DNA reads TGCGCCAGCAGCCAAGAGGCAGGCGGGGGAGATACGCAGTATTTT. It encodes CASSQEAGGGDTQYF.